The present entry profiles one T cell receptor beta chain with its context. Its antigen is unknown. This sample was included in a study of radiotherapy plus CTLA-4 blockade in lung cancer. Whole-study findings and limits: An expansion of tumor-derived TCR clones occurred in blood after radiotherapy plus ipilimumab.

TCRdb keeps only in-frame clones here, not all; method: immunoSEQ multiplex PCR. The sample records under 95,000 clones, 70% to 85% being singletons. Trimming cost V 4 bases and J 2 bases, with 11 bases left between them. The CDR3 is 14 residues long. V gene TRBV6-7 combines with J gene TRBJ1-1; D call uncertain. TRBV6-7 is an ORF; its function is uncertain. Specimen: peripheral blood, collected from a patient treated with radiotherapy plus ipilimumab. The receptor's source is a human donor with non-small cell lung cancer who had stable disease on radiotherapy plus ipilimumab. The CDR3, as DNA: TGTGCCAGCAGTTCGGAACAGTTAAACACTGAAGCTTTCTTT. The encoded protein is CASSSEQLNTEAFF.